Listed below are T cell receptor beta chains from one sample, sequenced in a study of cytomegalovirus exposure and HLA in healthy donors. TCRdb's copy holds only in-frame clones and misses some; the assay was immunoSEQ multiplex PCR. This sample has more than 85,000 clones, with 65% to 85% found just once. The source material was PBMCs. These receptors were collected from a man aged 25-45 years in good health and CMV-seropositive. Each CDR3 is given with its conserved first and last residue. The order of the fields is V gene, CDR3 protein.

>TRBV15
CATSRADSLGETQYF
>TRBV11-2
CASSLDRVSYEQYF
>TRBV7-9
CASSLGKGAPGNSPLHF
>TRBV2
CASRRTSGGHNEQFF
>TRBV6-1
CASSEYPTGEAGYTF
>TRBV6-5
CASSYRGQDGYTF
>TRBV7-9
CASSLEPGLASPLHF
>TRBV7-6
CASSPEALAGGEQYF
>TRBV28
CASSRSDRGGHEQYF
>TRBV21-1
CASSKGFRTGGDTGELFF
>TRBV11-2
CASSLDWRRGDTDTQYF
>TRBV10-3
CAISEGRADTQYF
>TRBV5-1
CASSLGQGFLRYGYTF
>TRBV7-6
CASSSGTSGYEQYF
>TRBV2
CASSRDIGSGNTIYF
>TRBV2
CASSEASRFRSTEAFF
>TRBV5-1
CASYGGGADTQYF
>TRBV6-1
CASAGLRYEQYF
>TRBV5-1
CASSWQGTAFF
>TRBV6-6
CASSTDTRAYNSPLHF
>TRBV9
CASSDGTGSYNEQFF
>TRBV28
CASSSTGPRRGNQPQHF
>TRBV1
CTSSQTRTGGGRQPQHF
>TRBV7-8
CASSLAWLAARNEQFF
>TRBV9
CASSEGDRYSKETQYF
>TRBV10-2
CASSGWGQGTYEQYF
>TRBV6-6
CASSGRGTAYGYTF
>TRBV25-1
CASSERQGAGKGYEQYF